Following are 2 T cell receptor beta chains from one sample sequenced in a study of control samples from healthy donors and cancer patients. TCRdb's table, derived via immunoSEQ multiplex PCR, lists solely in-frame clones and lacks some. The table has 390,000 or so clones, 75% to 95% seen once. Sequencing used PBMCs. These TCRs come from a man in his forties with head and neck cancer.

The chain has TRBV6-5 and TRBJ2-1; no reliable D call. Per the germline V gene, CDR1 is MNHEY and CDR2 is SVGAGI. The CDR3 length is 15 residues. Deletions cut 7 bases from V and 4 bases from J, with 17 bases between. CDR3 amino acids: CASTTTNTYYNEQFF. The CDR3 DNA reads TGTGCCAGCACCACAACAAATACATATTACAATGAGCAGTTCTTC.

V and J are TRBV11-3 and TRBJ2-1; a possible D gene is TRBD1 (7 bases). Deletions cut 5 bases from V and 8 bases from J, with 19 bases between. The CDR3 loop spans 15 amino acids. Germline lookup yields CDR1 SGHNT and CDR2 YENEEA. CDR3 sequence reads: CASSPGGPGWDEQFF. The CDR3 DNA reads TGTGCCAGCAGCCCAGGGGGGCCCGGGTGGGATGAGCAGTTCTTC.